The 28 T cell receptor beta chains presented below share a single source sample, sequenced in a study of type 1 and type 2 diabetes patients. Genomic DNA was the PCR template. Multiplex PCR with 30 forward and 13 reverse primers amplified the TCR beta CDR3. TCRdb re-analysed the multiplex PCR reads in MiXCR, keeping a single row per CDR3 protein. The sample consists of 270,000 or so distinct CDR3 sequences, 47% of them appearing once. Material: peripheral blood mononuclear cells (PBMCs). All receptors come from a man aged 18 to 30 with type 2 diabetes.

The chain is built from TRBV5-1 and TRBJ1-1; TRBD1 matches at 8 bases. Germline-derived CDR1 and CDR2 are SGHRS and YFSETQ. Germline trimming cut 4 bases from V and 4 bases from J; bases unmatched to any gene: 6. There are 14 residues in the CDR3. The CDR3 spells CASSPDRGGTEAFF. CDR3 DNA sequence: TGCGCCAGCAGCCCAGACAGGGGTGGCACTGAAGCTTTCTTT. The variable domain in full, completed from reference TRBV5-1 and TRBJ1-1, reads KAGVTQTPRYLIKTRGQQVTLSCSPISGHRSVSWYQQTPGQGLQFLFEYFSETQRNKGNFPGRFSGRQFSNSRSEMNVSTLELGDSALYLCASSPDRGGTEAFFGQGTRLTVV.

This clonotype was seen a handful of times. The chain is built from TRBV10-3 and TRBJ1-1; unclear D gene. Deletions cut 2 bases from V and 0 bases from J, with 10 bases between. The V gene's germline CDR1 is ENHRY and CDR2 SYGVKD. This CDR3 is 15 amino acids long. Written as DNA, the CDR3 is TGTGCCATCAGTGAGCCGACCGCGTTGAACACTGAAGCTTTCTTT. It codes for CAISEPTALNTEAFF.

Comments on this clonotype: A much larger clonotype is one base distant, so this may be a read error. This chain uses TRBV13 with TRBJ1-1; D unclear. V gave up 10 bases and J gave up 1 base, with 13 bases separating them. The CDR3 is 13 residues long. Germline-derived CDR1 and CDR2 are PRHDT and FYEKMQ (reference sequence). CDR3 DNA: TGTGCCACCAACTCCCACCGGAACACTGAAGCTTTCTTT. Amino acid sequence: CATNSHRNTEAFF.

This clonotype appeared a few times. This rearrangement joins TRBV13 to TRBJ2-1; D call uncertain. Germline-derived CDR1 and CDR2 are PRHDT and FYEKMQ (reference sequence). CDR3 length equals 14 residues. V dropped 7 bases and J dropped 10 bases, with 20 bases sitting between them. CDR3 region: CASNVGSMVDEQFF. In nucleotides, the CDR3 is TGTGCCAGCAATGTGGGCTCCATGGTAGACGAGCAGTTCTTC.

The table lists this clonotype with a few counts. The J gene is TRBJ2-1, the V gene TRBV20-1; 13 bases map to TRBD2. Per germline, CDR1 DFQATT and CDR2 SNEGSKA (reference sequence). V lost 2 bases to trimming and J lost 5 bases; unmatched junction nucleotides: 3. The CDR3 spans 15 residues. This chain's CDR3 is CSARRLAGGNNEQFF. For the CDR3, the DNA is TGCAGTGCTAGAAGACTAGCGGGAGGAAACAATGAGCAGTTCTTC.

The CDR3 reads CASSSIPRGPNQPQHF. The CDR3 DNA reads TGTGCCAGCAGCTCCATCCCCAGGGGCCCCAATCAGCCCCAGCATTTT. The rearrangement uses TRBV7-8 and TRBJ1-5; tentatively, D is TRBD1 (6 bases). CDR1 and CDR2 (germline): SGHVS, FQNEAQ. Trimming took 4 bases from V and 3 from J, leaving 16 bases between them. The CDR3 spans 16 residues.

Comments on this clonotype: A much larger clone lies one base from this, so it may be a read error. The V and J genes are TRBV19 and TRBJ2-5; the match to TRBD2 covers 7 bases. Trimming took 5 bases from V and 9 from J; bases not matched to a gene: 18. This CDR3 region has 16 residues. Germline CDR1 reads LNHDA; CDR2 reads SQIVND (reference sequence). CDR3 sequence: CASSPRLAGEPEAQYF. In DNA, the CDR3 is TGTGCCAGTAGTCCCCGCCTGGCGGGGGAACCCGAGGCCCAGTACTTC.

The V gene is TRBV7-6, the J gene TRBJ2-2, with D perhaps TRBD1 (8 bases). V was shortened by 6 bases and J by 6 bases, with 11 bases between the two germline ends. CDR3 length: 13 amino acids. Germline V gives CDR1 SGHVS, CDR2 FNYEAQ. The CDR3 sequence: CASRQGGAGELFF. The CDR3 coding sequence is TGTGCCAGCAGACAGGGGGGGGCCGGGGAGCTGTTTTTT.

There are a few counts of this clonotype. The chain is built from TRBV29-1 and TRBJ2-7, with D perhaps matching TRBD1 (5 bases). The CDR3 runs 14 residues. Trimming took 4 bases from V and 4 from J, leaving 17 bases between them. The germline CDR1 and CDR2 sequences are SQVTM and ANQGSEA. The CDR3 sequence is CSVVLDTPVYEQYF. CDR3 DNA sequence: TGCAGCGTTGTGCTGGACACCCCGGTTTACGAGCAGTACTTC.

The chain links TRBV20-1 to TRBJ2-7; 8 positions agree with TRBD1. Germline V gene sequence: CDR1 DFQATT, CDR2 SNEGSKA (reference sequence). With V trimmed by 5 bases and J by 4 bases, 7 bases remained unmatched. CDR3 length: 13 residues. The CDR3 nucleotides read TGCAGTGCTGCGAGGGACAGGATGTACGAGCAGTACTTC. Its protein product is CSAARDRMYEQYF.

The CDR3: CASSSNSIGKLFF. In nucleotides, the CDR3 is TGTGCCAGCAGCTCTAATAGCATCGGAAAACTGTTTTTT. V is TRBV7-6 and J is TRBJ1-4; no clear D. The ends were cut back, 4 bases at V and 10 bases at J, with 13 bases in the middle. Germline V gives CDR1 SGHVS, CDR2 FNYEAQ. The CDR3 sequence is 13 residues long. Full variable domain (outside the CDR3, taken from reference TRBV7-6 and TRBJ1-4): GAGVSQSPRYKVTKRGQDVALRCDPISGHVSLYWYRQALGQGPEFLTYFNYEAQQDKSGLPNDRFSAERPEGSISTLTIQRTEQRDSAMYRCASSSNSIGKLFFGSGTQLSVL.

This CDR3 is CATSRGTGDDQPQHF. Here the CDR3 DNA reads TGTGCCACCAGCAGAGGGACAGGGGACGATCAGCCCCAGCATTTT. The chain has TRBV15 and TRBJ1-5, with 9 bases that match TRBD1. The J segment lost 5 bases and the V segment lost 1 base, leaving 3 bases of the junction unmatched. The CDR3 has 15 residues. Germline assignment: CDR1 LNHNV and CDR2 YYDKDF (reference sequence).

The chain links TRBV29-1 to TRBJ2-7, with D perhaps matching TRBD1 (6 bases). Germline V gives CDR1 SQVTM, CDR2 ANQGSEA. The CDR3 sequence is 13 residues long. V was shortened by 4 bases and J by 1 base, with 11 bases between the two germline ends. The CDR3 is CSVGGQVSYEQYF. CDR3 bases: TGCAGCGTTGGGGGGCAGGTTTCCTACGAGCAGTACTTC.

This sequence joins TRBV20-1 and TRBJ1-6; 8 positions match TRBD1. Per germline, CDR1 DFQATT and CDR2 SNEGSKA (reference sequence). J was trimmed by 10 bases and V by 3 bases; bases with no gene match: 11. The length of the CDR3 is 15 residues. The CDR3 reads CSARDRVDAGSPLHF. CDR3 nucleotide sequence: TGCAGTGCTAGGGACAGGGTGGACGCGGGGTCACCCCTCCACTTT.

This clonotype was counted between two and nine times. This sequence joins TRBV7-9 and TRBJ2-7; D unclear. This CDR3 spans 12 amino acids. Trimming took off 4 bases at V and 4 bases at J, with 8 bases between the two ends. Germline V lookup: CDR1 SEHNR, CDR2 FQNEAQ (reference sequence). CDR3 residues: CASSSPPYEQYF. The DNA of the CDR3 is TGTGCCAGCAGCTCTCCCCCGTACGAGCAGTACTTC.

The V and J genes are TRBV2 and TRBJ1-1; D is perhaps TRBD1 (6 bases). The CDR3 runs to 13 residues. The germline V gene has CDR1 SNHLY and CDR2 FYNNEI. Trimming pared 5 bases from V and 8 bases from J, leaving 15 bases between. The CDR3 nucleotides are TGTGCCAGCAGTTACTACCCGACAGGAGAAGCTTTCTTT. It encodes CASSYYPTGEAFF.

This clonotype was counted a few times. The CDR3 bases are TGTGCCAGCAGAAAAACCGGGACAGGGGACAATCAGCCCCAGCATTTT. This codes for CASRKTGTGDNQPQHF. This rearrangement joins TRBV6-6 to TRBJ1-5; 10 bases are shared with TRBD1. Germline V gene sequence: CDR1 MNHNY, CDR2 SVGAGI (reference sequence). V was pared by 6 bases and J by 3 bases, with 8 bases of the junction left unmatched. The CDR3 covers 16 residues.

Many counts were recorded for this clonotype. J is TRBJ2-7 and V is TRBV30, with D tentatively TRBD1 or TRBD2 (5 bases each). CDR3 length: 13 amino acids. Trimming shortened V by 0 bases and J by 5 bases, and 11 bases separated the two germline ends. Germline V gene sequence: CDR1 GTSNPN, CDR2 SVGIG (reference sequence). In DNA, the CDR3 is TGTGCCTGGAGTGTATCCGTGGGGGACGAGCAGTACTTC. Amino acid sequence: CAWSVSVGDEQYF.

The J gene is TRBJ1-1, the V gene TRBV28, with a possible D match to TRBD1 (5 bases). V was shortened by 5 bases and J by 2 bases, with 15 bases between the two germline ends. CDR3 length: 15 amino acids. Per germline, CDR1 MDHEN and CDR2 SYDVKM. The CDR3 coding sequence is TGTGCCAGCAGTAAAACGGGACGGGACAACACTGAAGCTTTCTTT. Its protein is CASSKTGRDNTEAFF.

The chain couples TRBV6-5 to TRBJ2-7; no firm D call. Germline CDR1 and CDR2: MNHEY and SVGAGI. Trimming took off 6 bases at V and 2 bases at J, with 14 bases between the two ends. The CDR3 length is 14 residues. The CDR3 protein is CASSPYTVAYEQYF. For the CDR3, the DNA is TGTGCCAGCAGCCCGTACACCGTGGCCTACGAGCAGTACTTC.

The J gene is TRBJ2-7, the V gene TRBV2, with TRBD1 matching 11 bases. The ends lost 6 bases at V and 7 bases at J; junction bases unmatched: 8. This CDR3 is built from 14 residues. The V gene's germline CDR1 is SNHLY and CDR2 FYNNEI. As DNA, the CDR3 is TGTGCCAGCAGCTTGGACAGGGGGCGTCGGGAGCAGTACTTC. This codes for CASSLDRGRREQYF.

The V call is TRBV30, the J call TRBJ2-1; D perhaps matches TRBD2 (6 bases). Germline V CDR1 and CDR2: GTSNPN, SVGIG (reference sequence). The CDR3 runs to 15 residues. V lost 4 bases and J 0 bases, leaving 13 bases between the germline ends. The CDR3: CAWNPFGGSYNEQFF. In DNA form, the CDR3 reads TGTGCCTGGAACCCCTTCGGGGGCTCCTACAATGAGCAGTTCTTC.

This clonotype was detected ten times or more. J is TRBJ1-4 and V is TRBV10-3; no clear D. Germline V lookup: CDR1 ENHRY, CDR2 SYGVKD. The CDR3 totals 12 residues. Trimming pared 5 bases from V and 7 bases from J, leaving 8 bases between. In DNA form, the CDR3 reads TGTGCCATCAGTAGGGATGGTGAAAAACTGTTTTTT. This codes for CAISRDGEKLFF.

The J gene is TRBJ2-1, the V gene TRBV2; D ambiguous. CDR3 length: 16 amino acids. The germline CDR1 and CDR2 sequences are SNHLY and FYNNEI. The germline V and J ends were trimmed by 3 bases and 1 base, with 13 bases remaining between them. CDR3 sequence (DNA): TGTGCCAGCAGTGATCTCCTTGCGGAGTCCTACAATGAGCAGTTCTTC. Translated, it gives CASSDLLAESYNEQFF. Together with reference TRBV2 and TRBJ2-1, the CDR3 gives the full variable domain: EPEVTQTPSHQVTQMGQEVILRCVPISNHLYFYWYRQILGQKVEFLVSFYNNEISEKSEIFDDQFSVERPDGSNFTLKIRSTKLEDSAMYFCASSDLLAESYNEQFFGPGTRLTVL.

The V and J genes are TRBV5-1 and TRBJ2-7, with D uncertain. Deletions cut 2 bases from V and 4 bases from J, with 13 bases between. In germline, CDR1 is SGHRS, CDR2 YFSETQ. This CDR3 is built from 14 residues. This CDR3 reads CASSLRVGIYEQYF. The CDR3 bases are TGCGCCAGCAGCTTACGGGTGGGAATATACGAGCAGTACTTC.

This clonotype was seen a few times. The chain carries TRBV7-3 and TRBJ2-2; 10 nucleotides line up with TRBD2. CDR1 SGHTA and CDR2 FQGTGA come from the germline V gene. Trimming at V came to 4 bases and at J to 6 bases, leaving 2 bases not matched to a gene. This CDR3 is built from 14 residues. CDR3: CASSSTSGSGELFF. CDR3 coding DNA: TGTGCCAGCAGCTCGACTAGCGGGTCCGGGGAGCTGTTTTTT. The whole variable domain, filled in from reference TRBV7-3 and TRBJ2-2, reads GAGVSQTPSNKVTEKGKYVELRCDPISGHTALYWYRQSLGQGPEFLIYFQGTGAADDSGLPNDRFFAVRPEGSVSTLKIQRTERGDSAVYLCASSSTSGSGELFFGEGSRLTVL.

This clonotype was found many times. The chain employs TRBV2 and TRBJ2-5; no reliable D call. Germline V CDR1 and CDR2: SNHLY, FYNNEI. With 10 bases removed from V and 2 bases from J, the gap between germline ends came to 11 bases. The CDR3 has 12 residues. The CDR3 region is CATTAEQETQYF. CDR3 nucleotide sequence: TGTGCCACCACGGCGGAGCAAGAGACCCAGTACTTC.

CDR3 bases: TGCAGCGTTGTTTCAGGGGGCAGTTGGACTGAAGCTTTCTTT. Translating gives CSVVSGGSWTEAFF. J is TRBJ1-1 and V is TRBV29-1, with 8 bases that match TRBD1. Germline assignment: CDR1 SQVTM and CDR2 ANQGSEA. The CDR3 loop spans 14 amino acids. V was pared by 4 bases and J by 5 bases, with 9 bases of the junction left unmatched.